This T cell receptor beta chain was observed in a study of T cell responses to AZD1222 COVID-19 vaccine. The overall study: Second-dose timings of about 4 or about 12 weeks were pooled.

Clones were read by immunoSEQ multiplex PCR, and TCRdb kept only the in-frame ones, dropping some. The sample lists around 100,000 clones; over 75% were seen once. General study results and limits: Females made up more of the donors, who were largely white British, and clonal diversity may have come out too low. Two AZD1222 administrations were followed by greater Spike-specific TCR breadth and depth. Only a handful of AZD1222 recipients were seropositive at baseline.

The V segment lost 0 bases and the J segment 3 bases; nucleotides outside the gene matches: 2. The CDR3 loop spans 16 amino acids. Germline lookup yields CDR1 MNHEY and CDR2 SVGEGT. With respect to this clone: Its antigen is as yet unknown.

Source: peripheral blood, taken on day 0 of AZD1222 vaccination. The source is an adult in good health. The V gene is TRBV6-2 or TRBV6-3, the J gene TRBJ1-2; 12 positions agree with TRBD1. The CDR3 spells CASSYSGQGAYYGYTF. In DNA, the CDR3 is TGTGCCAGCAGTTACTCGGGACAGGGGGCTTACTATGGCTACACCTTC.